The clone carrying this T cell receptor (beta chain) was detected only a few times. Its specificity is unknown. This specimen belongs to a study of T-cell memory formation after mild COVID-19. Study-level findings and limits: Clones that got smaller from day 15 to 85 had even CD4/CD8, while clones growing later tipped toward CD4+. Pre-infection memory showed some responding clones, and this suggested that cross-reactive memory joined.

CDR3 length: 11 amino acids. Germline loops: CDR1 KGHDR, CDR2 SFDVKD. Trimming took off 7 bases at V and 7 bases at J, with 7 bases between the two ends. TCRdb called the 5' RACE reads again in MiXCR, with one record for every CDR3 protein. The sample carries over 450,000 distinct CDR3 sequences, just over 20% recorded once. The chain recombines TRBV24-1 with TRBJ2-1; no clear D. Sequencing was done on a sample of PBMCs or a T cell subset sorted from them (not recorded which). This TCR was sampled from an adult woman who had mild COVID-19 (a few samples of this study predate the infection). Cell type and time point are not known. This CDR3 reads CATSSRNEQFF. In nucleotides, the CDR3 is TGTGCCACCAGCTCTAGAAATGAGCAGTTCTTC.